This TCR beta chain emerged from a study of T cell responses to AZD1222 COVID-19 vaccine. Points from the study as a whole: Just five to seven AZD1222 recipients tested seropositive at baseline. Most donors were white British, females outnumbered males, and clonal diversity was possibly underestimated.

The assay was immunoSEQ multiplex PCR, and TCRdb's table has in-frame clones only and misses some. The repertoire consists of under 200,000 clones, with 85% to 95% occurring once and the leading ten covering roughly 3.8%. About this clone itself: Antigen unknown.

This CDR3 region has 14 residues. V lost 1 base to trimming and J lost 6 bases, with 15 bases between them. Germline CDR1 reads SQVTM; CDR2 reads ANQGSEA. The sequence was obtained from an adult in good health. Sequenced here: peripheral blood, sampled on day 0 of AZD1222 vaccination. The chain uses TRBV29-1 and TRBJ1-2, with a possible D match to TRBD1 (6 bases). CDR3 amino acids: CSVEGTASSNGYTF. For the CDR3, the DNA is TGCAGCGTTGAAGGGACAGCGTCTTCTAATGGCTACACCTTC.